The present TCR beta chain was sequenced within a study of blood T cell repertoires in COVID-19. Overall study context: The study drew acute and convalescent COVID-19 samples from the United States, Italy and Spain. In each case, the material was cDNA or gDNA derived from T cells, B-cell-depleted T cells, or PBMCs.

This clone was counted a few times. Seattle enrolled patients during active infection and tracked them longitudinally. In the study's own analysis: Amplification with reference gene primers provided the estimates of nucleated cell counts. Generated by immunoSEQ multiplex PCR, the TCRdb table keeps only in-frame clones and is missing some. The DNA gave D and trimming, while V, J and clone size come from that table. The data hold fewer than 300,000 clones, with about 85% observed a single time. The CDR3 has 12 amino acids. Germline-derived CDR1 and CDR2 are GTSNPN and SVGIG (reference sequence). The V end was cut by 4 bases, the J end by 4 bases, with 8 bases between.

V gene TRBV30 combines with J gene TRBJ2-1; the D is unclear. The TCR comes from a human donor with COVID-19, enrolled during active disease. The donor label of this sample is uncertain. Sequencing input: peripheral blood. The CDR3 here is CAWKRLYNEQFF. The CDR3 nucleotides read TGTGCCTGGAAAAGACTGTACAATGAGCAGTTCTTC.